The clone carrying this TCR beta chain occurred a few times. Its antigen remains unidentified. The data derive from a study of cytomegalovirus exposure and HLA in healthy donors. Study as a whole: Most genotyped donors, around 86% of around 370, had Caucasian-associated genetic ancestry. Study-level findings and limits: Researchers had no immune exposure information except CMV serostatus available. Rarity marked most TCR sequences, yet some public TCRs occurred in many donors. Specificity for CMV antigens was confirmed in vitro for a few of the CMV-associated chains.

It was with 60 Vbeta and 13 Jbeta primers that the PCR ran. The repertoire was sequenced with immunoSEQ multiplex PCR; TCRdb's copy has only in-frame clones and lacks some. The sample yields some 57,000 clones, roughly 90% seen once. The V gene's germline CDR1 is SGDLS and CDR2 YYNGEE. The length of the CDR3 is 15 residues. Trimming cost V 0 bases and J 7 bases; bases outside gene matches: 0. The sequencing sample was made of PBMCs. J is TRBJ2-1 and V is TRBV9, with TRBD2 identical over 14 bases. This TCR came from a man aged 25-40 years in good health and CMV-seropositive. The CDR3 nucleotides are TGTGCCAGCAGCGTAGGACTAGCGGGAGGGAATGAGCAGTTCTTC. Its protein product is CASSVGLAGGNEQFF.